The clone carrying this T cell receptor (beta chain) was detected once. Per the authors' pipeline: Amplification of reference gene primers was used by the study to estimate nucleated cell counts. The table came from immunoSEQ multiplex PCR; TCRdb's copy has only in-frame clones and leaves some out. From that table come the V and J calls and clone size; the DNA was used to work out D and trimming. The sample holds 250,000 to 300,000 clones, around 89% seen once. Enrollment of patients from Seattle took place during active infection, with longitudinal follow-up. This specimen belongs to a study of blood T cell repertoires in COVID-19. Study summary: Nucleic acid was either cDNA or gDNA, and it came from T cells, B-cell-depleted T cells, or PBMCs.

The CDR3 contains 14 residues. V shed 0 bases and J shed 3 bases, with 10 bases lying between them. In germline, CDR1 is SGHRS, CDR2 YFSETQ. This receptor was identified in a woman aged 55 to 70 with COVID-19, enrolled during active disease. The chain joins TRBV5-1 to TRBJ2-7; possibly TRBD1 for D (6 bases). The sample taken for sequencing was peripheral blood. CDR3 sequence (DNA): TGCGCCAGCAGCTTGGGCACAGGGCGCTACGAGCAGTACTTC. Translating gives CASSLGTGRYEQYF.